This TCR beta chain was obtained from a study of CD8+ T cells in alopecia areata. In the study overall: Treated patients were given 5 to 10 mg oral tofacitinib twice daily.

Following RNA extraction, reverse transcription yielded cDNA that acted as the sequencing template. Here immunoSEQ multiplex PCR was the method, and the copy in TCRdb shows in-frame clones only, minus some. The table records approximately 130,000 clones, 61% of them present only once. General observations from the study: The study found that many expanded lesional clones persisted in scalp and blood during tofacitinib.

Treatment specified: oral pan-JAK inhibitor, 5-10 mg twice daily. On this clone itself: Its antigen remains unidentified.

CDR3 length: 15 amino acids. Germline V gene sequence: CDR1 SQVTM, CDR2 ANQGSEA. V dropped 3 bases and J dropped 2 bases, with 17 bases sitting between them. The genes are TRBV29-1 and TRBJ2-7, with D possibly matching TRBD1 (6 bases). This clonotype was obtained from a human donor with alopecia areata. This specimen consisted of CD4+ T cells sorted from blood, obtained at week 4, from a patient treated with tofacitinib. CDR3 region: CSVDWSGHGAYEQYF. Written as DNA, the CDR3 is TGCAGCGTTGATTGGTCGGGACATGGCGCCTACGAGCAGTACTTC.